This passage covers 23 T cell receptor beta chains from one sample sequenced in a study of shared clonotypes between healthy human individuals. Method: immunoSEQ multiplex PCR; TCRdb's copy keeps in-frame clones and lacks some. This table holds 2 million to 2.5 million clones, 80% to 95% found once. The sample consisted of naive CD4+ T cells from PBMCs. This sample's subset: CD45RA+ positively selected. The receptors stem from a man aged 18 to 29 in good health. Some clones in this sample may be carry-over from other donors' samples.

The chain has TRBV5-1 and TRBJ1-1; D gene uncertain. V lost 4 bases and J lost 1, with 11 bases in between. This CDR3 spans 14 amino acids. Looked up from germline, CDR1 is SGHRS and CDR2 is YFSETQ. The CDR3 DNA follows: TGCGCCAGCAGCAAGACACGACAGAACACTGAAGCTTTCTTT. It translates to CASSKTRQNTEAFF. Complete variable domain (other parts from reference TRBV5-1 and TRBJ1-1): KAGVTQTPRYLIKTRGQQVTLSCSPISGHRSVSWYQQTPGQGLQFLFEYFSETQRNKGNFPGRFSGRQFSNSRSEMNVSTLELGDSALYLCASSKTRQNTEAFFGQGTRLTVV.

The CDR3 DNA reads as TGTGCCAGCAGCTTATCTGACGGGGAGCTTGCTGGGAGAGGCTACACCTTC. Its protein is CASSLSDGELAGRGYTF. The chain couples TRBV7-9 to TRBJ1-2; D unresolved. The V end was cut by 2 bases, the J end by 8 bases, with 24 bases between. CDR3 length equals 17 residues. CDR1 is SEHNR and CDR2 is FQNEAQ in the germline V gene (reference sequence).

The chain uses TRBV11-2 and TRBJ2-5; 12 bases are a match to TRBD2. Trimming cost V 3 bases and J 1 base; bases outside gene matches: 3. Germline V gene data show CDR1 as SGHAT and CDR2 as FQNNGV. This CDR3 contains 16 residues. The CDR3 DNA reads TGTGCCAGCAGCTTGGGGACTAGCGGGCCCCAAGAGACCCAGTACTTC. Its translation is CASSLGTSGPQETQYF.

Many counts were recorded for this clone. The chain links TRBV5-4 to TRBJ1-1, with D unresolved. Trimming took 0 bases from V and 1 from J, leaving 10 bases between them. The CDR3 extends over 15 amino acids. Germline lookup yields CDR1 SGHNT and CDR2 YYREEE (reference sequence). The CDR3 nucleotides are TGTGCCAGCAGCTTGGAGTCAGGACCGAACACTGAAGCTTTCTTT. Translated, it gives CASSLESGPNTEAFF. Filled out from reference TRBV5-4 and TRBJ1-1, the complete variable domain reads ETGVTQSPTHLIKTRGQQVTLRCSSQSGHNTVSWYQQALGQGPQFIFQYYREEENGRGNFPPRFSGLQFPNYSSELNVNALELDDSALYLCASSLESGPNTEAFFGQGTRLTVV.

The V call is TRBV11-2, the J call TRBJ2-7, with D perhaps TRBD2 (6 bases). Germline assignment: CDR1 SGHAT and CDR2 FQNNGV. The CDR3 sequence is 17 residues long. V was cut by 5 bases and J by 3 bases, with 23 bases left in between. CDR3 in amino acids: CASSRNKRAGRFYEQYF. CDR3 nucleotides: TGTGCCAGCAGCCGAAACAAAAGAGCGGGTAGGTTCTACGAGCAGTACTTC.

The rearrangement uses TRBV6-7 and TRBJ1-5; no reliable D call. TRBV6-7 belongs to the ORF category, with a function that is uncertain. CDR3 length: 15 residues. Trimming removed 8 bases at V and 2 bases at J, with 16 bases between. For the CDR3, the DNA is TGTGCCAGCCCGGGTCCAGCCGTATGCAATCAGCCCCAGCATTTT. It translates to CASPGPAVCNQPQHF.

The chain combines TRBV30 with TRBJ2-7, with unresolved D. V was cut by 0 bases and J by 5 bases, with 5 bases left in between. Germline values: CDR1 GTSNPN, CDR2 SVGIG (reference sequence). The CDR3 length is 11 residues. The CDR3 DNA follows: TGTGCCTGGAGTGTCACAAACGAGCAGTACTTC. This sequence encodes CAWSVTNEQYF.

The chain uses TRBV4-1 and TRBJ1-5, with D perhaps TRBD1 (5 bases). The CDR3 covers 15 residues. Looked up from germline, CDR1 is MGHRA and CDR2 is YSYEKL. Trimming took 4 bases from V and 14 from J, leaving 24 bases between them. CDR3: CASSPVGGRGLLKHF. The CDR3 DNA is TGCGCCAGCAGCCCGGTGGGGGGGAGAGGATTATTGAAGCATTTT.

This sequence joins TRBV11-2 and TRBJ2-1; maybe TRBD2 (6 bases). Per germline, CDR1 SGHAT and CDR2 FQNNGV. The CDR3 has 14 residues. V was cut by 6 bases and J by 6 bases, with 15 bases left in between. The CDR3 DNA is TGTGCCAGCAGTCTGAGGCGGGAAGGCAATGAGCAGTTCTTC. Protein: CASSLRREGNEQFF.

This clone was detected a few times. CDR3 sequence reads: CATGQGDNEQFF. The CDR3 DNA sequence: TGTGCCACCGGGCAGGGCGACAATGAGCAGTTCTTC. This sequence joins TRBV21-1 and TRBJ2-1; the D call in the table, TRBD1, was not verified against the DNA. TRBV21-1 is a listed pseudogene. The CDR3 has 12 residues.

Notes on this clone: This sample also contains other DNA sequences that code for the same CDR3. The V call is TRBV9, the J call TRBJ1-1; maybe TRBD1 (5 bases). Trimming removed 4 bases at V and 1 base at J, with 11 bases between. The CDR3 loop spans 14 amino acids. From germline, CDR1 is SGDLS and CDR2 YYNGEE. The CDR3 loop is CASSPRGGNTEAFF. CDR3 in DNA: TGTGCCAGCAGCCCCCGTGGGGGGAACACTGAAGCTTTCTTT.

The V and J genes are TRBV7-9 and TRBJ1-2; D is ambiguous. Trimming shortened V by 2 bases and J by 8 bases, and 15 bases separated the two germline ends. The CDR3 sequence is 14 residues long. Germline lookup yields CDR1 SEHNR and CDR2 FQNEAQ (reference sequence). CDR3 DNA sequence: TGTGCCAGCAGCTTACCTGTGACGGTCTTAGGCTACACCTTC. It specifies CASSLPVTVLGYTF. Combining the CDR3 with reference TRBV7-9 and TRBJ1-2 gives the whole variable domain DTGVSQNPRHKITKRGQNVTFRCDPISEHNRLYWYRQTLGQGPEFLTYFQNEAQLEKSRLLSDRFSAERPKGSFSTLEIQRTEQGDSAMYLCASSLPVTVLGYTFGSGTRLTVV.

As for this clone: The sample holds other DNA sequences that translate to the same CDR3. The CDR3 bases are TGTGCCAGCAGTTCTGACAGGACCTACGAGCAGTACTTC. Residues: CASSSDRTYEQYF. V usage is TRBV27 and J usage is TRBJ2-7; D perhaps matches TRBD1 (6 bases). The ends were cut back, 4 bases at V and 2 bases at J, with 9 bases in the middle. The CDR3 is 13 amino acids. The germline V gene encodes CDR1 MNHEY and CDR2 SMNVEV (reference sequence).

The genes are TRBV9 and TRBJ1-1; D possibly corresponds to TRBD1 (6 bases). The V gene's germline CDR1 is SGDLS and CDR2 YYNGEE. This CDR3 region has 14 residues. Between the trimmed V and J ends, which lost 1 base and 1 base, there was a span of 8 bases. The chain's CDR3 is CASSVTGTNTEAFF. In nucleotides, the CDR3 is TGTGCCAGCAGCGTAACAGGGACGAACACTGAAGCTTTCTTT.

The J gene is TRBJ1-1, the V gene TRBV4-3; TRBD1 agrees at 10 bases. In germline, CDR1 is LGHNA, CDR2 YSLEER. This CDR3 is built from 17 residues. The junction had 11 bases not matched to a gene; V was cut back by 0 bases and J by 7 bases. This CDR3 reads CASSQDFTTGGFREAFF. As DNA, the CDR3 is TGCGCCAGCAGCCAAGATTTCACGACAGGGGGCTTTCGTGAAGCTTTCTTT.

The rearrangement joins TRBV11-3 to TRBJ2-7, with D maybe TRBD1 (5 bases). From germline, CDR1 is SGHNT and CDR2 YENEEA. CDR3 length: 15 amino acids. V lost 1 base and J lost 0, with 10 bases in between. The CDR3 sequence is CASSLGRDSSYEQYF. CDR3 nucleotide sequence: TGTGCCAGCAGCTTAGGAAGAGACAGCTCCTACGAGCAGTACTTC.

This sequence joins TRBV6-5 and TRBJ1-2; D ambiguous. The CDR3 is 14 amino acids. The germline V gene encodes CDR1 MNHEY and CDR2 SVGAGI. V dropped 5 bases and J dropped 5 bases, with 15 bases sitting between them. CDR3: CASSRKDKPYGYTF. In nucleotides, the CDR3 is TGTGCCAGCAGTAGAAAAGATAAACCATATGGCTACACCTTC.

V usage is TRBV5-1 and J usage is TRBJ2-3; possibly TRBD2 for D (5 bases). This CDR3 is built from 15 residues. Germline CDR1 SGHRS, CDR2 YFSETQ. V dropped 2 bases and J dropped 2 bases, with 12 bases sitting between them. CDR3 nucleotide sequence: TGCGCCAGCAGCTTCAAGCGGACTCACACAGATACGCAGTATTTT. This translates into CASSFKRTHTDTQYF.

The V gene is TRBV7-9, the J gene TRBJ2-7; a weak D match, TRBD1 (6 bases). Per germline, CDR1 SEHNR and CDR2 FQNEAQ (reference sequence). V lost 1 base and J lost 3, with 10 bases in between. This CDR3 contains 14 residues. CDR3 sequence reads: CASSLGGGVYEQYF. DNA of the CDR3: TGTGCCAGCAGCTTAGGAGGGGGAGTCTACGAGCAGTACTTC.

CDR3 amino acids: CASGDGYWNQPQHF. CDR3 sequence (DNA): TGTGCCAGCGGCGACGGGTATTGGAATCAGCCCCAGCATTTT. The rearrangement joins TRBV6-6 to TRBJ1-5; D ambiguous. The CDR3 is 14 amino acids. V was cut by 8 bases and J by 4 bases, with 15 bases left in between. Germline V lookup: CDR1 MNHNY, CDR2 SVGAGI (reference sequence).

In its sample, this clone was seen a few times. The rearrangement uses TRBV30 and TRBJ1-1; the D gene is possibly TRBD1 (5 bases). This CDR3 is built from 12 residues. V lost 2 bases and J lost 3, with 7 bases in between. CDR1 is GTSNPN, CDR2 SVGIG, per germline (reference sequence). For the CDR3, the DNA is TGTGCCTGGAGTAGGGGTTACACTGAAGCTTTCTTT. Translation gives CAWSRGYTEAFF.

This clone was recorded only once. DNA of the CDR3: TGTGCCACCAGCAGAGGGGGGACAGGGCAAAATCAGCCCCAGCATTTT. It yields the protein CATSRGGTGQNQPQHF. J is TRBJ1-5 and V is TRBV15; TRBD1 matches at 9 bases. The CDR3 extends over 16 amino acids. Germline-derived CDR1 and CDR2 are LNHNV and YYDKDF (reference sequence). Germline trimming cut 1 base from V and 4 bases from J; bases unmatched to any gene: 5.

This sequence joins TRBV5-4 and TRBJ2-6; 8 positions match TRBD1. V dropped 4 bases and J dropped 0; count of bases not matched to a gene: 3. The germline CDR1 and CDR2 sequences are SGHNT and YYREEE (reference sequence). The CDR3 runs to 16 residues. The CDR3, as DNA: TGTGCCAGCAGCCGGGACAGGACCTCTGGGGCCAACGTCCTGACTTTC. Amino acids: CASSRDRTSGANVLTF.